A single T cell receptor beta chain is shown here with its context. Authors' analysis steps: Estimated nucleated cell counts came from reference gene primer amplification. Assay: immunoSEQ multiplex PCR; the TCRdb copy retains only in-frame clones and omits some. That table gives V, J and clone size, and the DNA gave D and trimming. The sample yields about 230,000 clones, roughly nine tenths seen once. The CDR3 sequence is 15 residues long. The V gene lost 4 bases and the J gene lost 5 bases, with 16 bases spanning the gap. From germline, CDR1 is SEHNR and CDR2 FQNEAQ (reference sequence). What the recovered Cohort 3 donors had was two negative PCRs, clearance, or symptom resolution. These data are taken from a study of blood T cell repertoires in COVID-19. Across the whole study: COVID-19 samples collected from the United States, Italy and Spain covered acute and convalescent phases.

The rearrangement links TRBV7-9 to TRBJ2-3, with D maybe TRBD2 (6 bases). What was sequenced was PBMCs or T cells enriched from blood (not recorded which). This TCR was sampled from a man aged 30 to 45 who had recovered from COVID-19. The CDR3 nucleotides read TGTGCCAGCAGCTCCCGGACTATCTTAGGAGATACGCAGTATTTT. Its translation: CASSSRTILGDTQYF.